The 10 T cell receptor beta chains in this list originate from one sample, sequenced in a study of shared clonotypes between healthy human individuals. Clones were read by immunoSEQ multiplex PCR, and TCRdb kept only the in-frame ones, dropping some. The sample lists over a million clones; 75% were seen once. The sequencing input was memory CD4+ T cells sorted from blood. Regarding subset: CD45RA-negative fraction. These receptors came from a man younger than 35 in good health.

J is TRBJ2-5 and V is TRBV9; 8 nucleotides match TRBD2. Germline-derived CDR1 and CDR2 are SGDLS and YYNGEE. CDR3 length: 17 residues. V shed 4 bases and J 1 base; nucleotides not matched to a gene: 12. Here the CDR3 reads CASSPLGVAGFQETQYF. The DNA of the CDR3 is TGTGCCAGCAGCCCCCTCGGGGTAGCGGGGTTCCAAGAGACCCAGTACTTC.

V and J are TRBV7-2 and TRBJ2-2; D gene uncertain. Trimming cost V 7 bases and J 5 bases, with 14 bases left between them. This CDR3 region has 14 residues. CDR1 is SGHTA and CDR2 is FQGNSA in the germline V gene. The CDR3: CASTLGHRTGELFF. The CDR3 region has the DNA TGTGCCAGCACCCTTGGCCATCGTACCGGGGAGCTGTTTTTT.

The gene calls are TRBV27 and TRBJ2-5; D is unresolved. The J call is doubtful: the DNA matches TRBJ2-7 better. Germline values: CDR1 MNHEY, CDR2 SMNVEV (reference sequence). This CDR3 region has 14 residues. CDR3 bases: TGTGCCAGCAGTCCTAATGGGCCCGGTTACGAGCAGTACTTC. Encoded protein: CASSPNGPGYEQYF.

CDR3 sequence: CASSLGGTGTGQGNTEAFF. Written as DNA, the CDR3 is TGCGCCAGCAGCTTGGGGGGAACCGGGACAGGTCAAGGAAACACTGAAGCTTTCTTT. This rearrangement joins TRBV5-1 to TRBJ1-1, with 8 bases identical to TRBD1. Looked up from germline, CDR1 is SGHRS and CDR2 is YFSETQ. There are 19 residues in the CDR3. V shed 0 bases, J shed 2 bases, and the junction held 15 bases outside the gene matches.

V gene TRBV11-2 combines with J gene TRBJ2-5; weak D call: TRBD2 (5 bases). This CDR3 is 14 amino acids long. The V gene lost 5 bases and the J gene lost 5 bases, with 15 bases spanning the gap. Germline V gene sequence: CDR1 SGHAT, CDR2 FQNNGV. CDR3 sequence (DNA): TGTGCCAGCAGCATCTCCGGCGGGCGGGAGACCCAGTACTTC. This encodes CASSISGGRETQYF. Complete variable domain (other parts from reference TRBV11-2 and TRBJ2-5): EAGVAQSPRYKIIEKRQSVAFWCNPISGHATLYWYQQILGQGPKLLIQFQNNGVVDDSQLPKDRFSAERLKGVDSTLKIQPAKLEDSAVYLCASSISGGRETQYFGPGTRLLVL.

The table lists this clone with a few counts. The chain carries TRBV19 and TRBJ1-5, with unresolved D. With 3 bases removed from V and 4 bases from J, the gap between germline ends came to 13 bases. CDR1 LNHDA and CDR2 SQIVND come from the germline V gene (reference sequence). CDR3 length equals 15 residues. The CDR3 loop reads CASSIHAGSNQPQHF. CDR3 DNA sequence: TGTGCCAGTAGTATCCATGCCGGGTCAAATCAGCCCCAGCATTTT.

For this clone: The same CDR3 can be traced to other DNA sequences in this sample. The rearrangement links TRBV19 to TRBJ2-3; TRBD1 is a possible D gene (6 bases). From germline, CDR1 is LNHDA and CDR2 SQIVND (reference sequence). V lost 5 bases, J lost 4 bases, and 13 bases lay in between. The CDR3 has 14 residues. The DNA for the CDR3 is TGTGCCAGTAGTCTCCAGGGGCCCCCAGATACGCAGTATTTT. It codes for CASSLQGPPDTQYF.

The sample holds one count of this clone. The chain carries TRBV28 and TRBJ1-5, with a weak D call TRBD1 (5 bases). Trimming shortened V by 6 bases and J by 4 bases, and 16 bases separated the two germline ends. The CDR3 is 15 amino acids. Germline loops: CDR1 MDHEN, CDR2 SYDVKM. The CDR3 loop is CASRPDGQGNQPQHF. The DNA of the CDR3 is TGTGCCAGCAGGCCGGATGGGCAGGGAAATCAGCCCCAGCATTTT.

The chain combines TRBV7-2 with TRBJ2-3; D gene ambiguous. The germline V and J ends were trimmed by 5 bases and 2 bases, with 5 bases remaining between them. The length of the CDR3 is 12 residues. CDR1 is SGHTA, CDR2 FQGNSA, per germline. This CDR3 reads CASSENTDTQYF. CDR3 nucleotide sequence: TGTGCCAGCAGCGAAAACACAGATACGCAGTATTTT.

The chain carries TRBV4-3 and TRBJ2-2; D not certain. V lost 0 bases and J lost 5, with 16 bases in between. Germline V gene lookup returns CDR1 LGHNA and CDR2 YSLEER. The CDR3 extends over 17 amino acids. DNA for the CDR3: TGCGCCAGCAGCCAAGATACGGGCAGAAGGAAAACCGGGGAGCTGTTTTTT. Translating it yields CASSQDTGRRKTGELFF.